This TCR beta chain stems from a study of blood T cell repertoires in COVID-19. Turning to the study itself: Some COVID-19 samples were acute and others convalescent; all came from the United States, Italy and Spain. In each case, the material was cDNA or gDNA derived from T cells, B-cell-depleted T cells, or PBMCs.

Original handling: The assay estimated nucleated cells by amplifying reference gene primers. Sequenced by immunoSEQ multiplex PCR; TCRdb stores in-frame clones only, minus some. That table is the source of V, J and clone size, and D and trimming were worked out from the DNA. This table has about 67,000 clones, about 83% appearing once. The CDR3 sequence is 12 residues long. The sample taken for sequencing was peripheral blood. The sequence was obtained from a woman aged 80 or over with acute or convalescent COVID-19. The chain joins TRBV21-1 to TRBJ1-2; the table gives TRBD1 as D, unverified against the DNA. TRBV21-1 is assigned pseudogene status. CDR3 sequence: CAIPRDWVGYTF. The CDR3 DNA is TGTGCCATCCCCAGGGATTGGGTCGGCTACACCTTC.